Following are 29 T cell receptor beta chains from one sample sequenced in a study of Ad26.COV2.S vaccination and SARS-CoV-2 variants. Treatment meaning: some 20 received Ad26.COV2.S at low or high dose, single or two shots; about 5 received placebo; per-sample allocation not given. Specimen acquisition occurred on day 63 following the initial vaccine or placebo injection. Some clones are missing from TCRdb's copy, which holds only in-frame ones; the method was immunoSEQ multiplex PCR. In the table there are 350,000 to 500,000 clones, roughly nine tenths of which are singletons. The material sequenced was peripheral blood, taken in a trial of Ad26.COV2.S vaccine versus placebo. These TCRs come from a person aged 18-60 years who received the Ad26.COV2.S COVID-19 vaccine or a placebo.

V usage is TRBV12-5 and J usage is TRBJ1-2; D call uncertain. CDR1 LGHNT and CDR2 FRNRAP come from the germline V gene. The CDR3 is 13 residues long. V gave up 2 bases and J gave up 8 bases, with 12 bases separating them. The CDR3 DNA sequence: TGTGCTAGTGGTTTGCTCGCTGGCGGAGGCTACACCTTC. Its translation: CASGLLAGGGYTF.

This sequence joins TRBV2 and TRBJ2-2; D is uncertain. CDR1 and CDR2 (germline): SNHLY, FYNNEI. The CDR3 totals 13 residues. Trimming took 1 base from V and 7 from J, leaving 7 bases between them. CDR3 sequence reads: CASSEVSVGELFF. DNA for the CDR3: TGTGCCAGCAGTGAAGTGTCAGTCGGGGAGCTGTTTTTT. The full variable domain, with the rest looked up from reference TRBV2 and TRBJ2-2, is EPEVTQTPSHQVTQMGQEVILRCVPISNHLYFYWYRQILGQKVEFLVSFYNNEISEKSEIFDDQFSVERPDGSNFTLKIRSTKLEDSAMYFCASSEVSVGELFFGEGSRLTVL.

In its sample, this clone was seen a few times. The V and J genes are TRBV5-6 and TRBJ2-7, with a possible D match to TRBD2 (5 bases). The germline V gene encodes CDR1 SGHDT and CDR2 YYEEEE. With 2 bases removed from V and 3 bases from J, the gap between germline ends came to 9 bases. The CDR3 extends over 13 amino acids. This CDR3 reads CASSFGVSYEQYV. CDR3 DNA sequence: TGTGCCAGCAGCTTCGGGGTTAGCTACGAGCAGTACGTC.

The chain combines TRBV5-6 with TRBJ2-5, with D unresolved. This CDR3 is built from 12 residues. Per the germline V gene, CDR1 is SGHDT and CDR2 is YYEEEE. V shed 1 base and J shed 5 bases, with 6 bases lying between them. CDR3 in DNA: TGTGCCAGCAGCTTGCAATTGGAGACCCAGTACTTC. This sequence encodes CASSLQLETQYF.

This sequence joins TRBV29-1 and TRBJ2-7; D may be TRBD1 (6 bases). The V and J ends lost 3 bases and 0 bases respectively, with 15 bases between them. Germline assignment: CDR1 SQVTM and CDR2 ANQGSEA. The CDR3 extends over 15 amino acids. CDR3 amino acids: CSVDGTLGGSYEQYF. The CDR3 DNA follows: TGCAGCGTTGATGGCACTTTAGGGGGCTCCTACGAGCAGTACTTC.

The chain couples TRBV29-1 to TRBJ1-1; D not certain. CDR3 length: 14 amino acids. V lost 7 bases and J 1 base, leaving 16 bases between the germline ends. Germline loops: CDR1 SQVTM, CDR2 ANQGSEA. CDR3 DNA: TGCAGCGCCGGTAGCTACTCGTCGAACACTGAAGCTTTCTTT. Its translation is CSAGSYSSNTEAFF.

Remarks on this clone: The sample holds other DNA sequences that translate to the same CDR3. The chain combines TRBV9 with TRBJ2-2, with D uncertain. The ends were cut back, 4 bases at V and 1 base at J, with 11 bases in the middle. The CDR3 sequence is 15 residues long. Germline values: CDR1 SGDLS, CDR2 YYNGEE. The CDR3 DNA follows: TGTGCCAGCAGCCCAAGGACGGGGAACACCGGGGAGCTGTTTTTT. Translating it yields CASSPRTGNTGELFF.

The chain carries TRBV4-2 and TRBJ2-5, with D unclear. The CDR3 contains 15 residues. V shed 1 base and J shed 1 base, with 10 bases lying between them. Germline CDR1 LGHNA, CDR2 YNFKEQ. The DNA of the CDR3 is TGTGCCAGCAGCCAAGCAGGCAGCCGCCAAGAGACCCAGTACTTC. This translates into CASSQAGSRQETQYF.

This clone was observed a single time. The chain uses TRBV18 and TRBJ1-1; TRBD1 is a possible D gene (5 bases). Trimming cost V 1 base and J 4 bases, with 16 bases left between them. The CDR3 extends over 16 amino acids. CDR1 and CDR2 (germline): KGHSH, LQKENI. The CDR3 loop reads CASSPRAGLEGTEAFF. The CDR3 bases are TGTGCCAGCTCACCACGGGCAGGGCTAGAAGGCACTGAAGCTTTCTTT.

This clone was seen a single time. This chain links TRBV18 with TRBJ1-2; D may be TRBD1 (5 bases). In germline, CDR1 is KGHSH, CDR2 LQKENI. Deletions cut 3 bases from V and 3 bases from J, with 14 bases between. The CDR3 is made up of 15 amino acids. CDR3 loop: CASSPGGQGDYGYTF. The CDR3 bases are TGTGCCAGCTCACCTGGGGGTCAAGGGGACTATGGCTACACCTTC.

The genes are TRBV20-1 and TRBJ1-2, with 10 bases fitting TRBD1. CDR3 length: 11 residues. Germline-derived CDR1 and CDR2 are DFQATT and SNEGSKA (reference sequence). In DNA form, the CDR3 reads TGCAGGGGAGGGACAGGGGTTGGCTACACCTTC. Amino acid sequence: CRGGTGVGYTF.

This clone has just one count. The chain employs TRBV5-1 and TRBJ2-5; the D is unclear. CDR1 is SGHRS, CDR2 YFSETQ, per germline. V was trimmed by 4 bases and J by 7 bases, leaving 17 bases between them. The CDR3 is 14 residues long. CDR3 sequence reads: CASSQNPQMGTQYF. The CDR3 DNA is TGCGCCAGCAGCCAAAATCCCCAAATGGGGACCCAGTACTTC.

This sequence joins TRBV18 and TRBJ2-3; 10 nucleotides agree with TRBD1. The CDR3 extends over 15 amino acids. Germline V gene data show CDR1 as KGHSH and CDR2 as LQKENI. J was trimmed by 5 bases and V by 2 bases; bases with no gene match: 4. The CDR3 reads CASSPRDRGRDTQYF. CDR3 coding DNA: TGTGCCAGCTCACCAAGGGACAGGGGCCGAGATACGCAGTATTTT.

V is TRBV4-2 and J is TRBJ2-2; D perhaps matches TRBD2 (6 bases). CDR1 LGHNA and CDR2 YNFKEQ come from the germline V gene. The CDR3 totals 17 residues. V shed 4 bases and J shed 4 bases, with 19 bases lying between them. In nucleotides, the CDR3 is TGTGCCAGCAGCCTCCCCAGTGGGGCGCGGGGCACCGGGGAGCTGTTTTTT. It translates to CASSLPSGARGTGELFF.

The rearrangement joins TRBV5-1 to TRBJ2-7; tentatively, D is TRBD1 (5 bases). Germline loops: CDR1 SGHRS, CDR2 YFSETQ. This CDR3 contains 15 residues. Between the trimmed V and J ends, which lost 1 base and 5 bases, there was a span of 16 bases. The CDR3 region has the DNA TGCGCCAGCAGCTTGACAGGATCCCTATCGGACGAGCAGTACTTC. This gives the protein CASSLTGSLSDEQYF.

CDR3 coding DNA: TGCGCCAGCAGCTTGGTAGCGGGGTCATATGGCTACACCTTC. It specifies CASSLVAGSYGYTF. The chain combines TRBV5-1 with TRBJ1-2; no clear D. The CDR3 has 14 amino acids. The V end was cut by 0 bases, the J end by 5 bases, with 11 bases between. Germline V lookup: CDR1 SGHRS, CDR2 YFSETQ.

The chain couples TRBV11-3 to TRBJ2-1, with TRBD2 as a possible D gene (6 bases). The CDR3 loop spans 16 amino acids. V lost 4 bases and J 12 bases, leaving 25 bases between the germline ends. Germline CDR1 and CDR2: SGHNT and YENEEA. CDR3 region: CASSYLSGGGVGAQFF. The CDR3 DNA sequence: TGTGCCAGCAGCTACCTTAGCGGCGGTGGGGTTGGGGCGCAGTTCTTC.

This clone was seen more than once but under ten times. The chain couples TRBV15 to TRBJ2-7; possible D gene TRBD2, 5 bases. V lost 0 bases and J 4 bases, leaving 16 bases between the germline ends. The CDR3 is 16 amino acids. Germline lookup yields CDR1 LNHNV and CDR2 YYDKDF (reference sequence). The CDR3 reads CATSRDTVRLAYEQYF. The CDR3 DNA reads as TGTGCCACCAGCAGAGATACGGTGCGTCTAGCTTACGAGCAGTACTTC.

The gene calls are TRBV7-3 and TRBJ1-1; D unresolved. The ends were cut back, 0 bases at V and 4 bases at J, with 12 bases in the middle. In germline, CDR1 is SGHTA, CDR2 FQGTGA. There are 15 residues in the CDR3. The CDR3 sequence is CASSLTNTRGTEAFF. The CDR3 DNA follows: TGTGCCAGCAGCTTAACGAACACCCGGGGCACTGAAGCTTTCTTT.

The rearrangement uses TRBV5-1 and TRBJ2-7, with 9 bases matching TRBD2. V lost 0 bases and J lost 3; bases outside the gene matches: 4. The CDR3 contains 15 residues. CDR1 and CDR2 from the germline V gene are SGHRS and YFSETQ. The CDR3: CASSLASGDNYEQYF. CDR3 coding DNA: TGCGCCAGCAGCTTGGCTAGCGGGGACAACTACGAGCAGTACTTC.

J is TRBJ2-5 and V is TRBV18; D perhaps matches TRBD2 (7 bases). Germline values: CDR1 KGHSH, CDR2 LQKENI. V was pared by 6 bases and J by 4 bases, with 12 bases between. This CDR3 comprises 13 residues. This CDR3 reads CASSAGEGETQYF. In nucleotides, the CDR3 is TGTGCCAGCTCCGCAGGGGAGGGAGAGACCCAGTACTTC.

The chain is built from TRBV3-1 (or the pseudogene TRBV3-2) and TRBJ2-5; TRBD2 matches 9 bases. Unmatched junction bases numbered 7, after V lost 3 bases and J lost 5 bases. The CDR3 totals 15 residues. The germline V gene has CDR1 LGHDT and CDR2 YNNKEL (reference sequence). The CDR3 nucleotides are TGTGCCAGCAGCCATGGGACTAGCCGTTCGGAGACCCAGTACTTC. Translated: CASSHGTSRSETQYF.

This rearrangement joins TRBV6-2 or TRBV6-3 to TRBJ1-6; the match to TRBD1 covers 7 bases. The trim removed 0 bases at V and 10 bases at J, leaving 6 bases unmatched. Germline V lookup: CDR1 MNHEY, CDR2 SVGEGT. This CDR3 region has 15 residues. CDR3 in DNA: TGTGCCAGCAGTTACTCGATACAGGGGAGGTCACCCCTCCACTTT. Amino acid sequence: CASSYSIQGRSPLHF.

Here the CDR3 DNA reads TGTGCCAGTGCCGGGACAGGGACATTCTATTCACCCCTCCACTTT. Protein sequence: CASAGTGTFYSPLHF. The chain combines TRBV19 with TRBJ1-6, with 9 bases identical to TRBD1. CDR3 length: 15 amino acids. With 8 bases clipped from V and 8 bases from J, the junction kept 10 bases outside the gene matches. CDR1 LNHDA and CDR2 SQIVND come from the germline V gene (reference sequence).

Only one count was recorded for this clone. Other DNA sequences in the same sample also yield this CDR3. The CDR3 region has the DNA TGTGCCAGCAGCTTAGCTGGGACAGGCTACGAGCAGTACTTC. This gives the protein CASSLAGTGYEQYF. The V and J genes are TRBV7-9 and TRBJ2-7; 8 bases map to TRBD1. The CDR3 spans 14 residues. CDR1 is SEHNR, CDR2 FQNEAQ, per germline (reference sequence). V was clipped by 0 bases and J by 3 bases; unmatched bases: 1.

V gene TRBV2 combines with J gene TRBJ2-1; 9 bases are a match to TRBD1. CDR3 length equals 14 residues. The germline CDR1 and CDR2 sequences are SNHLY and FYNNEI. Unmatched junction bases numbered 10, after V lost 6 bases and J lost 10 bases. CDR3 bases: TGTGCCAGCAGGATCCGCTCGACAGGGGGAGAGCAGTTCTTC. It translates to CASRIRSTGGEQFF.

The chain links TRBV6-1 to TRBJ2-3; 10 bases are shared with TRBD1. The CDR3 sequence is 16 residues long. Germline V gives CDR1 MNHNS, CDR2 SASEGT. Germline trimming cut 2 bases from V and 4 bases from J; bases unmatched to any gene: 6. CDR3 protein: CASSELPGQGPDTQYF. CDR3 in DNA: TGTGCCAGCAGTGAACTACCGGGACAGGGGCCAGATACGCAGTATTTT.

V is TRBV12-2 and J is TRBJ2-7; the listed D gene, TRBD2, was not tested against the DNA. TRBV12-2 is labeled a pseudogene. The CDR3 is made up of 15 amino acids. CDR3 DNA: TGTGCAAGTCGCCCGGTCAGAGCGGACTCCTACGAGCAGTACGTC. Residues: CASRPVRADSYEQYV.

V usage is TRBV11-3 and J usage is TRBJ2-1, with D maybe TRBD1 (6 bases). CDR1 and CDR2 from the germline V gene are SGHNT and YENEEA. V shed 0 bases and J shed 6 bases, with 12 bases lying between them. The CDR3 is 15 residues long. Here the CDR3 DNA reads TGTGCCAGCAGCTTAGAGGGACACATTGTCAATGAGCAGTTCTTC. Its protein is CASSLEGHIVNEQFF.